These 27 T cell receptor beta chains were sequenced from one sample in a study of technical replicates of blood from a few donors. Sequencing was performed with immunoSEQ multiplex PCR; in TCRdb, only in-frame clones are kept and a portion is missing. The repertoire includes 65,000 to 85,000 clones, around 94% of them detected once, and 0.39% sits in the top ten. The source material was T cells isolated from PBMCs. These receptors originate from a human donor in good health.

V and J are TRBV10-3 and TRBJ2-1; a possible D gene is TRBD2 (5 bases). V was clipped by 10 bases and J by 4 bases, with 14 bases between them. The CDR3 is made up of 13 amino acids. CDR1 and CDR2 (germline): ENHRY, SYGVKD. The DNA of the CDR3 is TGTGCCACCGGGGTAGGCTCTTACAATGAGCAGTTCTTC. This codes for CATGVGSYNEQFF.

The chain couples TRBV9 to TRBJ2-4; the D gene is possibly TRBD2 (5 bases). Germline CDR1 reads SGDLS; CDR2 reads YYNGEE. Trimming removed 6 bases at V and 1 base at J, with 14 bases between. CDR3 length equals 15 residues. For the CDR3, the DNA is TGTGCCAGCATCGGTTCGTCGGGGGCCAAAAACATTCAGTACTTC. This sequence encodes CASIGSSGAKNIQYF.

The chain employs TRBV2 and TRBJ2-3, with 7 positions matching TRBD2. V was pared by 7 bases and J by 5 bases, with 9 bases of the junction left unmatched. The CDR3 loop spans 14 amino acids. Germline V gives CDR1 SNHLY, CDR2 FYNNEI. The CDR3 DNA follows: TGTGCCAGCATAGTTGGGCGGGAGAGAGATACGCAGTATTTT. Translating it yields CASIVGRERDTQYF.

The chain has TRBV4-3 and TRBJ1-2, with D maybe TRBD1 (5 bases). The germline CDR1 and CDR2 sequences are LGHNA and YSLEER. Trimming left V 0 bases short and J 4 bases short, with 15 bases between. CDR3 length: 16 amino acids. The CDR3 loop is CASSQDGHAILYGYTF. CDR3 sequence (DNA): TGCGCCAGCAGCCAAGACGGACACGCAATCCTCTATGGCTACACCTTC.

This clone showed up just once. The V gene is TRBV30, the J gene TRBJ1-2, with 7 bases matching TRBD1. CDR1 is GTSNPN, CDR2 SVGIG, per germline (reference sequence). The CDR3 contains 13 residues. The V gene end was trimmed by 4 bases and the J gene end by 4 bases; junction bases not matched to a gene: 6. The CDR3 region has the DNA TGTGCCTGGAACAGGGGCACTGGCTATGGCTACACCTTC. The encoded protein is CAWNRGTGYGYTF.

This sequence joins TRBV9 and TRBJ2-1; 9 bases map to TRBD2. V was pared by 0 bases and J by 8 bases, with 6 bases of the junction left unmatched. The CDR3 consists of 15 residues. Germline loops: CDR1 SGDLS, CDR2 YYNGEE. In DNA form, the CDR3 reads TGTGCCAGCAGCGTAGCTCCGCGGGAGGGGCATGAGCAGTTCTTC. Translating it yields CASSVAPREGHEQFF.

This chain's CDR3 is CSVVLNSGNTIYF. The CDR3, as DNA: TGCAGCGTTGTCCTTAACTCTGGAAACACCATATATTTT. This sequence joins TRBV29-1 and TRBJ1-3; D gene ambiguous. Per the germline V gene, CDR1 is SQVTM and CDR2 is ANQGSEA. This CDR3 region has 13 residues. V gave up 4 bases and J gave up 0 bases, with 7 bases separating them.

V gene TRBV27 combines with J gene TRBJ1-1, with 7 bases matching TRBD1. The V gene end was trimmed by 2 bases and the J gene end by 1 base; junction bases not matched to a gene: 1. Germline CDR1 MNHEY, CDR2 SMNVEV (reference sequence). The CDR3 is made up of 14 amino acids. The CDR3 DNA sequence: TGTGCCAGCAGTTTAACAGGGGCGAACACTGAAGCTTTCTTT. Translated: CASSLTGANTEAFF.

In its sample, this clone was seen once. The chain links TRBV19 to TRBJ1-3; a possible D gene is TRBD1 (6 bases). CDR3 length: 14 amino acids. The germline V gene has CDR1 LNHDA and CDR2 SQIVND (reference sequence). V lost 7 bases and J lost 2, with 12 bases in between. DNA for the CDR3: TGTGCCAGTACCTCAACAGGGACTGGAAACACCATATATTTT. Translating it yields CASTSTGTGNTIYF.

The chain is built from TRBV28 and TRBJ1-1; D is perhaps TRBD1 (6 bases). The CDR3 runs to 14 residues. V shed 3 bases and J shed 4 bases, with 12 bases lying between them. Germline CDR1 reads MDHEN; CDR2 reads SYDVKM. The CDR3 DNA follows: TGTGCCAGCAGTTTCACAGGGATGGGCACTGAAGCTTTCTTT. It yields the protein CASSFTGMGTEAFF.

The CDR3 coding sequence is TGTGCCATCAGTGAAACAGGGAGCGCCTATGGCTACACCTTC. Translated, it gives CAISETGSAYGYTF. The chain joins TRBV10-3 to TRBJ1-2; TRBD1 is a possible D gene (6 bases). Germline assignment: CDR1 ENHRY and CDR2 SYGVKD. The V end lost 3 bases, the J end lost 4 bases, and 12 bases lay between the germline ends. This CDR3 has 14 residues.

The genes are TRBV2 and TRBJ2-2; TRBD2 matches 10 bases. The J segment lost 4 bases and the V segment lost 0 bases, leaving 8 bases of the junction unmatched. This CDR3 spans 18 amino acids. Germline CDR1 and CDR2: SNHLY and FYNNEI. The CDR3, as DNA: TGTGCCAGCAGTGAAGCGGTTCTAGCGGGAGCGAGCACCGGGGAGCTGTTTTTT. It specifies CASSEAVLAGASTGELFF.

The genes are TRBV5-1 and TRBJ2-1; possible D gene TRBD2, 6 bases. Germline loops: CDR1 SGHRS, CDR2 YFSETQ. The CDR3 consists of 12 residues. V was shortened by 7 bases and J by 6 bases, with 11 bases between the two germline ends. The CDR3 sequence: CASLGDSNEQFF. DNA of the CDR3: TGCGCCAGCCTGGGGGACTCCAATGAGCAGTTCTTC.

V and J are TRBV2 and TRBJ2-7, with 7 bases fitting TRBD1. The CDR3 totals 13 residues. The junction had 5 bases not matched to a gene; V was cut back by 8 bases and J by 1 base. CDR1 and CDR2 (germline): SNHLY, FYNNEI. CDR3 nucleotide sequence: TGTGCCAGCCAGGGGGACGGTTCCTACGAGCAGTACTTC. It specifies CASQGDGSYEQYF. Using reference TRBV2 and TRBJ2-7 for the parts outside the CDR3, the full variable domain is EPEVTQTPSHQVTQMGQEVILRCVPISNHLYFYWYRQILGQKVEFLVSFYNNEISEKSEIFDDQFSVERPDGSNFTLKIRSTKLEDSAMYFCASQGDGSYEQYFGPGTRLTVT.

The chain employs TRBV6-5 and TRBJ2-7, with D possibly matching TRBD1 (6 bases). The CDR3 contains 14 residues. Trimming left V 4 bases short and J 4 bases short, with 14 bases between. The germline gives CDR1 MNHEY, CDR2 SVGAGI. The CDR3 DNA reads TGTGCCAGCAGTTCCTCAGACAGGTTTTACGAGCAGTACTTC. It encodes CASSSSDRFYEQYF.

The V and J genes are TRBV29-1 and TRBJ2-2; 9 nucleotides align to TRBD1. The CDR3 contains 12 residues. Germline assignment: CDR1 SQVTM and CDR2 ANQGSEA. V shed 6 bases, J shed 10 bases, and the junction held 6 bases outside the gene matches. CDR3 DNA: TGCAGCGTCTTACAGGGGGCCGCGGAGCTGTTTTTT. Its translation: CSVLQGAAELFF.

The chain recombines TRBV5-1 with TRBJ2-3; TRBD2 matches 8 bases. Trimming cost V 6 bases and J 2 bases; bases outside gene matches: 8. Germline CDR1 and CDR2: SGHRS and YFSETQ. The CDR3 has 15 amino acids. The CDR3 reads CASKKSAGDTDTQYF. The DNA of the CDR3 is TGCGCCAGCAAAAAGTCAGCGGGGGACACAGATACGCAGTATTTT.

The rearrangement joins TRBV5-1 to TRBJ2-7; TRBD2 might be the D (6 bases). CDR3 length: 15 amino acids. V was pared by 0 bases and J by 2 bases, with 12 bases between. The germline CDR1 and CDR2 sequences are SGHRS and YFSETQ. The CDR3 reads CASSLATGETYEQYF. In nucleotides, the CDR3 is TGCGCCAGCAGCTTGGCCACGGGAGAGACCTACGAGCAGTACTTC.

The rearrangement joins TRBV19 to TRBJ1-1, with a tentative D call TRBD1 (5 bases). CDR3 length equals 15 residues. Germline V CDR1 and CDR2: LNHDA, SQIVND (reference sequence). With 7 bases removed from V and 6 bases from J, the gap between germline ends came to 21 bases. CDR3 DNA: TGTGCCAGTAAAGTCGGTTCGACAGTAAATTCTGAAGCTTTCTTT. Translating gives CASKVGSTVNSEAFF.

The V call is TRBV18, the J call TRBJ1-1; 8 nucleotides agree with TRBD1. The CDR3 has 13 residues. Germline loops: CDR1 KGHSH, CDR2 LQKENI. The trim removed 8 bases at V and 6 bases at J, leaving 8 bases unmatched. The CDR3, as DNA: TGTGCCAGCCTAGACAGGGGTAGATCTGAAGCTTTCTTT. As protein: CASLDRGRSEAFF.

This clone was seen a single time. The chain links TRBV6-5 to TRBJ2-2, with TRBD1 identical over 7 bases. CDR1 is MNHEY and CDR2 is SVGAGI in the germline V gene. The CDR3 loop spans 12 amino acids. The V segment lost 6 bases and the J segment 6 bases; nucleotides outside the gene matches: 1. The CDR3 nucleotides read TGTGCCAGCAGGACAGGGTCCGGGGAGCTGTTTTTT. Protein product: CASRTGSGELFF.

This clone has only one observation. The CDR3 sequence is CAFPLQGTGPEQYF. In DNA, the CDR3 is TGTGCCTTCCCCCTGCAGGGAACGGGCCCCGAGCAGTACTTC. The V call is TRBV30, the J call TRBJ2-7; D perhaps matches TRBD1 (5 bases). CDR3 size: 14 residues. The V end was cut by 7 bases, the J end by 6 bases, with 22 bases between. Germline CDR1 reads GTSNPN; CDR2 reads SVGIG (reference sequence). The whole variable domain, remainder taken from reference TRBV30 and TRBJ2-7, is SQTIHQWPATLVQPVGSPLSLECTVEGTSNPNLYWYRQAAGRGLQLLFYSVGIGQISSEVPQNLSASRPQDRQFILSSKKLLLSDSGFYLCAFPLQGTGPEQYFGPGTRLTVT.

The chain has TRBV11-2 and TRBJ2-6; no reliable D call. The CDR3 is made up of 16 amino acids. Per the germline V gene, CDR1 is SGHAT and CDR2 is FQNNGV. V shed 7 bases and J shed 0 bases, with 13 bases lying between them. DNA for the CDR3: TGTGCCAGCAACCCTGACATTCCCTCTGGGGCCAACGTCCTGACTTTC. This translates into CASNPDIPSGANVLTF.

This clone was seen more than once but under ten times. This chain joins TRBV4-3 and TRBJ1-1; D ambiguous. CDR3 length: 13 amino acids. Trimming left V 2 bases short and J 4 bases short, with 8 bases between. Germline V gives CDR1 LGHNA, CDR2 YSLEER. The CDR3 sequence: CASSQIRGTEAFF. CDR3 in DNA: TGCGCCAGCAGCCAAATACGGGGCACTGAAGCTTTCTTT.

The chain couples TRBV10-2 to TRBJ1-3, with 9 bases lining up with TRBD1. This CDR3 region has 15 residues. The junction had 8 bases not matched to a gene; V was cut back by 11 bases and J by 0 bases. Germline V gives CDR1 WSHSY, CDR2 SAAADI. The CDR3 nucleotides are TGCGCCCCACGGGACAGGGATAGCTCTGGAAACACCATATATTTT. Translation gives CAPRDRDSSGNTIYF.

The V call is TRBV7-6, the J call TRBJ2-7; D remains unclear. The V gene lost 5 bases and the J gene lost 3 bases, with 14 bases spanning the gap. Germline V lookup: CDR1 SGHVS, CDR2 FNYEAQ. The CDR3 runs 14 residues. The CDR3 sequence is CASSVNRELYEQYF. The DNA for the CDR3 is TGTGCCAGCAGCGTAAACAGAGAACTCTACGAGCAGTACTTC.

The genes are TRBV11-2 and TRBJ2-1; a weak D match, TRBD1 (6 bases). This CDR3 is built from 17 residues. Germline lookup yields CDR1 SGHAT and CDR2 FQNNGV. The V end lost 4 bases, the J end lost 5 bases, and 21 bases lay between the germline ends. The CDR3 is CASSSVGAYVSNNEQFF. DNA of the CDR3: TGTGCCAGCAGCTCGGTGGGGGCCTATGTTTCGAACAATGAGCAGTTCTTC.